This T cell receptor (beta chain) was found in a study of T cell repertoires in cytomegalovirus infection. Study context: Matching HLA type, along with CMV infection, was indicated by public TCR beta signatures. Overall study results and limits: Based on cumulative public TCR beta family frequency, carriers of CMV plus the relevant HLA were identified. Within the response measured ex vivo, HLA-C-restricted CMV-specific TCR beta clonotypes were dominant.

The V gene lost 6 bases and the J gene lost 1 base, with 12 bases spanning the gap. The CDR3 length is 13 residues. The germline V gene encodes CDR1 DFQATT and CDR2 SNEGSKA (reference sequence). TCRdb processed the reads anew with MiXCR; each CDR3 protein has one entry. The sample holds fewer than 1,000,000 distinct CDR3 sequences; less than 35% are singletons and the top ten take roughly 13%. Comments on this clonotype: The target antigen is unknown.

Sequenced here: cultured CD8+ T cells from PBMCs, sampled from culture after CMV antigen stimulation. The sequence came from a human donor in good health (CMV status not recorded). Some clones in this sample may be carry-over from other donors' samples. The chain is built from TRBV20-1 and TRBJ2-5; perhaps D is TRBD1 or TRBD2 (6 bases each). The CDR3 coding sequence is TGCAGTGCAAGACTAGGGGGCCAAGAGACCCAGTACTTC. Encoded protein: CSARLGGQETQYF.